The entry below gives a single T cell receptor (beta chain) sequence along with its context. Its target is not known. This entry is derived from a study of cytomegalovirus exposure and HLA in healthy donors. Study-level results: Later analysis suggested most CMV-associated TCR beta chains were HLA-restricted. Researchers counted approximately 160 TCR beta chains as cytomegalovirus-associated.

The primer mix had 60 Vbeta and 13 Jbeta primers. Sequenced by immunoSEQ multiplex PCR; TCRdb stores in-frame clones only, minus some. In the table there are under 200,000 clones, approximately 82% of which are singletons. Germline loops: CDR1 SGHTS, CDR2 YDEGEE. V was cut by 9 bases and J by 1 base, with 11 bases left in between. CDR3 size: 13 residues. Sequencing was carried out using PBMCs. This chain connects TRBV5-8 to TRBJ1-3; D gene unclear. This sequence originates from a male donor in good health and CMV-seronegative. The CDR3 DNA sequence: TGTGCCATAACAGAAAAGTCTGGAAACACCATATATTTT. Translated, it gives CAITEKSGNTIYF.